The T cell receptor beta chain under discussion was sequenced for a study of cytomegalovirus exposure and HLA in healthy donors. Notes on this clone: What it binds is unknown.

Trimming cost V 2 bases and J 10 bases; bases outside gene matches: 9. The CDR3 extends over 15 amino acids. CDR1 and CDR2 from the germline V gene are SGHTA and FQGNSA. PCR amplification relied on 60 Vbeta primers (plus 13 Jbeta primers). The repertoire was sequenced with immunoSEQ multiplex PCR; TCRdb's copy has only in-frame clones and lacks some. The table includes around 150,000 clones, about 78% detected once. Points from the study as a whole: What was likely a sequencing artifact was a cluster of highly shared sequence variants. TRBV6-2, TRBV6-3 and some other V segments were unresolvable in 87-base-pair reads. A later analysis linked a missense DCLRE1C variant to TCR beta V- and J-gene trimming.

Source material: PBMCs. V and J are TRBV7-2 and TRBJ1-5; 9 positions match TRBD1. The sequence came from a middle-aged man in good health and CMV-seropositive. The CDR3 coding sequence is TGTGCCAGCAGCTTACCTGCCGGGACAGGGTTCCCCCAGCATTTT. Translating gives CASSLPAGTGFPQHF.